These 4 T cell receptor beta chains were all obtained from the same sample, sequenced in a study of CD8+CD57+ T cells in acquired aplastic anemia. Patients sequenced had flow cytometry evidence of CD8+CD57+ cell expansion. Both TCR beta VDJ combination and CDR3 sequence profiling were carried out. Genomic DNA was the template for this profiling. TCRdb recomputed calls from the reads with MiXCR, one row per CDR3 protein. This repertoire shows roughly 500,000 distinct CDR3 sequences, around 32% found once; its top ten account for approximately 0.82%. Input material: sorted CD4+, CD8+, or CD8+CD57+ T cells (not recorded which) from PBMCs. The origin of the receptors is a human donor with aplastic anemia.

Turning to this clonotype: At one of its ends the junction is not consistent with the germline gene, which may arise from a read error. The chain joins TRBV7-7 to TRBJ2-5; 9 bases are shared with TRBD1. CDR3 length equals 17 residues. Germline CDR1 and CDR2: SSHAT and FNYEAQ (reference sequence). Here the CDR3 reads CASSSRQGGLFPETQYF. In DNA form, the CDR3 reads TGTGCTAGCAGCTCTCGACAGGGGGGGCTTTTCCCAGAGACCCAGTACTTC.

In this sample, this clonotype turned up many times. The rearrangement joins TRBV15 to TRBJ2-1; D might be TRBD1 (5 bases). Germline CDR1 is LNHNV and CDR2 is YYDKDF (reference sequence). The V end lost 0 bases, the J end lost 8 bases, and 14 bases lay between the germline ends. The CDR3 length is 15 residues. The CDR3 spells CATSRDPQGSDEQFF. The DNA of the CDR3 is TGTGCCACCAGCAGAGACCCTCAGGGTTCCGATGAGCAGTTCTTC.

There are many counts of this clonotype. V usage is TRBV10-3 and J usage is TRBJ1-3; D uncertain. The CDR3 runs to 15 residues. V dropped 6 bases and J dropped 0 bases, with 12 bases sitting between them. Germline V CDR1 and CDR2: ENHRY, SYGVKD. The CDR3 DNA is TGTGCCATCAGGACGGACTCAAGCTCTGGAAACACCATATATTTT. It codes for CAIRTDSSSGNTIYF.

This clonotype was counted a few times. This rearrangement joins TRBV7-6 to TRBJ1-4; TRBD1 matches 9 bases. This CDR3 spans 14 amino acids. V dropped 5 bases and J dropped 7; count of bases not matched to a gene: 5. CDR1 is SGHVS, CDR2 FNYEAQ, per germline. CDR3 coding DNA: TGTGCCAGCAGCCCGGACAGGGGAGGTGAAAAACTGTTTTTT. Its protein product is CASSPDRGGEKLFF.